These T cell receptor beta chains were read from a single sample in a study of cytomegalovirus exposure and HLA in healthy donors. The assay was immunoSEQ multiplex PCR, and TCRdb's table has in-frame clones only and misses some. This table has about 140,000 clones, approximately 83% appearing once. Sample: PBMCs. These receptors all stem from a middle-aged man in good health and CMV-seropositive. Both conserved end residues are trimmed from each CDR3. Only part of the rows carry a size: once, few, many, or a class if the clone is expanded.

clone_size j_call v_call cdr3_aa
few TRBJ2-1 TRBV9 ASSVDGYNEQF
once TRBJ1-6 TRBV7-9 SSGEGSPLH
NA TRBJ2-1 TRBV4-3 ASSQALAGGPWDNEQF
NA TRBJ1-2 TRBV5-1 ASAEGDYGYT
NA TRBJ2-3 TRBV29-1 SVTKGQPSTDTQY
NA TRBJ2-7 TRBV27 ASSDTSGGRYEQY
NA TRBJ1-3 TRBV18 ASSPTYDRVGSGNTIY
NA TRBJ2-1 TRBV7-9 ASSSSGGMHNEQF
NA TRBJ1-1 TRBV29-1 SVDWWAGAPEAF
NA TRBJ2-5 TRBV4-3 ASSQLRGMGETQY
NA TRBJ1-2 TRBV9 ASSVMASYGYT
once NA TRBV5-1 ASNPTSAIYEQY
NA TRBJ2-3 TRBV27 ASSSRRVDTQY